These T cell receptor beta chains were read from a single sample in a study of T cell clusters in autoimmune cytopenias. Reprocessing the multiplex PCR reads, TCRdb reports a single entry for every CDR3 protein and omits DNA. Reported are more than 9,500 distinct CDR3 sequences; the ten largest clones contain 2.5% to 4%. The same specimen was also included in a second study, on T cell repertoires in aging, cancer and after chemotherapy.

Sequences were obtained from peripheral blood. These receptors all come from a human donor in good health. Each CDR3 is given with its conserved first and last residue. The order of the fields is clone size, V gene, J gene, CDR3 protein. Some rows have no size entry. The others give once, few or many, or a class for an expanded clone.

>.|TRBV4-2|TRBJ2-7
CASSQGEGGSYEQYF
>.|TRBV19|TRBJ1-5
CASSNLTDSWSTGNQPQHF
>medium-sized|TRBV12-3/TRBV12-4|TRBJ1-1
CASSFVARGEAFF
>medium-sized|TRBV7-2|TRBJ2-1
CASSLMLLSYNEQFF
>medium-sized|TRBV27|TRBJ2-3
CASSSPFSGGYTDTQYF
>.|TRBV20-1|TRBJ2-7
CSARDREEQYF
>.|TRBV27|TRBJ2-1
CASSLWDRPLDEQFF
>.|TRBV24-1|TRBJ2-2
CATSAKGTTGELFF
>.|TRBV7-2|TRBJ1-2
CARSLGARKPYGYTF
>.|TRBV28|TRBJ2-7
CASSLSWEGRTYEQYF
>.|TRBV12-3/TRBV12-4|TRBJ1-1
CASSLKTGRHTEAFF
>.|TRBV2|TRBJ1-1
CASSEGTLNTEAFF